What follows are 9 T cell receptor beta chains derived from one specimen sequenced in a study of CD8 T cells in Susac syndrome. Reverse transcription of roughly 0.5 to 1 ug RNA used random hexamers. TCRdb re-called the immunoSEQ multiplex PCR reads through MiXCR, storing one row per CDR3 protein. This sample has tens of thousands of distinct CDR3 sequences, with roughly 95% found just once. The sample taken for sequencing was CD8+ T cells from PBMCs. Receptors originate from a human donor with Susac syndrome.

The chain links TRBV5-4 to TRBJ2-5; D unclear. The germline gives CDR1 SGHNT, CDR2 YYREEE (reference sequence). Trimming took off 1 base at V and 3 bases at J, with 13 bases between the two ends. The CDR3 covers 15 residues. In nucleotides, the CDR3 is TGTGCCAGCAGCTTGAGGCTTGGAACAGAAGAGACCCAGTACTTC. Translated, it gives CASSLRLGTEETQYF.

This chain joins TRBV9 and TRBJ1-2; 10 bases line up with TRBD1. The CDR3 spans 15 residues. Trimming removed 2 bases from V and 6 bases from J; junction bases left unmatched: 7. CDR1 SGDLS and CDR2 YYNGEE come from the germline V gene. Written as DNA, the CDR3 is TGTGCCAGCAGCGTTTTGACAGGGGGCGAGGATGGCTACACCTTC. Its protein is CASSVLTGGEDGYTF. The complete variable domain, with remaining parts taken from reference TRBV9 and TRBJ1-2, reads DSGVTQTPKHLITATGQRVTLRCSPRSGDLSVYWYQQSLDQGLQFLIQYYNGEERAKGNILERFSAQQFPDLHSELNLSSLELGDSALYFCASSVLTGGEDGYTFGSGTRLTVV.

For the CDR3, the DNA is TGCAGCGTTGACGGCGGGACAGGAGACTACGAGCAGTACTTC. Its protein product is CSVDGGTGDYEQYF. The chain has TRBV29-1 and TRBJ2-7; 8 nucleotides agree with TRBD1. Per germline, CDR1 SQVTM and CDR2 ANQGSEA. CDR3 size: 14 residues. V lost 3 bases to trimming and J lost 3 bases; unmatched junction nucleotides: 7.

This chain joins TRBV4-1 and TRBJ2-5; a possible D gene is TRBD2 (5 bases). Per the germline V gene, CDR1 is MGHRA and CDR2 is YSYEKL. V was pared by 3 bases and J by 5 bases, with 19 bases between. This CDR3 comprises 16 residues. CDR3 DNA: TGCGCCAGCAGCCATGGGGTATCCAGCGCGGGCGAGACCCAGTACTTC. This sequence encodes CASSHGVSSAGETQYF.

The chain couples TRBV3-1 to TRBJ1-6, with D uncertain. The V gene lost 1 base and the J gene lost 8 bases, with 15 bases spanning the gap. Per the germline V gene, CDR1 is LGHDT and CDR2 is YNNKEL (reference sequence). This CDR3 region has 16 residues. Written as DNA, the CDR3 is TGTGCCAGCAGCCAAGGGAGGAGTCAGTCCCATTCACCCCTCCACTTT. Translation gives CASSQGRSQSHSPLHF.

This rearrangement joins TRBV30 to TRBJ2-1; perhaps TRBD2 as D (5 bases). Germline-derived CDR1 and CDR2 are GTSNPN and SVGIG (reference sequence). V was cut by 5 bases and J by 6 bases, with 14 bases left in between. The CDR3 sequence is 13 residues long. The CDR3 loop reads CAWGRLAFNEQFF. As DNA, the CDR3 is TGTGCCTGGGGAAGGCTAGCCTTCAATGAGCAGTTCTTC. Based on the CDR3 plus reference TRBV30 and TRBJ2-1, the full variable domain is SQTIHQWPATLVQPVGSPLSLECTVEGTSNPNLYWYRQAAGRGLQLLFYSVGIGQISSEVPQNLSASRPQDRQFILSSKKLLLSDSGFYLCAWGRLAFNEQFFGPGTRLTVL.

This rearrangement joins TRBV7-9 to TRBJ2-3, with 9 bases identical to TRBD2. Trimming took 5 bases from V and 6 from J; bases not matched to a gene: 9. Germline V lookup: CDR1 SEHNR, CDR2 FQNEAQ (reference sequence). The CDR3 is made up of 15 amino acids. The DNA of the CDR3 is TGTGCCAGCAGCCGCGCGGGGGGGCCCGGTGATACGCAGTATTTT. Protein sequence: CASSRAGGPGDTQYF.

V usage is TRBV10-3 and J usage is TRBJ2-1, with D perhaps being TRBD1 or TRBD2 (6 bases each). V shed 11 bases and J shed 4 bases, with 18 bases lying between them. The length of the CDR3 is 14 residues. Germline lookup yields CDR1 ENHRY and CDR2 SYGVKD. The CDR3 loop reads CAVGGGDLYNEQFF. CDR3 DNA sequence: TGTGCCGTCGGAGGGGGAGACTTATACAATGAGCAGTTCTTC.

This clonotype occurred a few times. J is TRBJ2-7 and V is TRBV5-8; D is unresolved. This CDR3 has 13 residues. V gave up 0 bases and J gave up 2 bases, with 6 bases separating them. The germline gives CDR1 SGHTS, CDR2 YDEGEE. The CDR3 region is CASSLGPTYEQYF. CDR3 sequence (DNA): TGTGCCAGCAGCTTGGGACCTACCTACGAGCAGTACTTC.